This paragraph covers one T cell receptor (beta chain) sequence. Its antigen is not identified. This sample was taken from a study of CXCR3-negative and CXCR3-positive naive CD8 T cells. Study in general: Per-library TRB read counts averaged about 1.5 +/- 0.3 million, adding up to approximately 130 million in total. Study results and caveats: Fresh PBMCs served for most assays, and CXCR3 expression fell partially after cryopreservation. Higher TRB CDR3 hydrophobicity marked CXCR3-positive naive cells relative to CXCR3-negative naive cells.

With UMI labels, 5' RACE was used to prepare the TRB cDNA libraries. TCRdb re-called the 5' RACE reads, yielding one record per CDR3 amino acid sequence without DNA. The sample totals roughly 7,000 distinct CDR3 sequences; its top ten clones hold around 1.5%. This CDR3 has 14 residues. Per the germline V gene, CDR1 is SEHNR and CDR2 is FQNEAQ (reference sequence). Each CD8+ T cell subset was sorted in triplicate, approximately 300,000 cells each. This clonotype was sampled from a human donor in good health. Some clones in this sample may be carry-over from other donors' samples. V gene TRBV7-9 combines with J gene TRBJ2-1; lacking DNA, the TRBD1 call made by TCRdb goes unchecked. The specimen was naive CXCR3+ CD8+ T cells from blood. Subset noted: CD45RO-CCR7+CD27+CD95- naive CD8+ T cells expressing CXCR3 (TNR3+). The CDR3 loop is CASSRTGEINEQFF.